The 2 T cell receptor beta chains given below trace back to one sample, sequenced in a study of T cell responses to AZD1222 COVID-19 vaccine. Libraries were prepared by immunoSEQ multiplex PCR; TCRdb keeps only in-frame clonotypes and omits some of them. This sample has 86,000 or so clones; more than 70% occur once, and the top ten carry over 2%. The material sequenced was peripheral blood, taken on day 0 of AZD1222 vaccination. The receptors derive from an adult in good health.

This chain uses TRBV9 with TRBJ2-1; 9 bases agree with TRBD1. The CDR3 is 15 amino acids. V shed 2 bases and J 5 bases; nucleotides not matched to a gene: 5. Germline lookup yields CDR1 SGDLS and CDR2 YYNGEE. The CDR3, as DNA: TGTGCCAGCAGCGTGACCGGGACAGGGAACAATGAGCAGTTCTTC. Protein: CASSVTGTGNNEQFF.

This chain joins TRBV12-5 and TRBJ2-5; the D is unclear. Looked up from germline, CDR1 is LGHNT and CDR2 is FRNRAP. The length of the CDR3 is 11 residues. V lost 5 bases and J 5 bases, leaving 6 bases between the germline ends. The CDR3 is CASGPGETQYF. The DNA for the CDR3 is TGTGCTAGTGGTCCAGGCGAGACCCAGTACTTC.